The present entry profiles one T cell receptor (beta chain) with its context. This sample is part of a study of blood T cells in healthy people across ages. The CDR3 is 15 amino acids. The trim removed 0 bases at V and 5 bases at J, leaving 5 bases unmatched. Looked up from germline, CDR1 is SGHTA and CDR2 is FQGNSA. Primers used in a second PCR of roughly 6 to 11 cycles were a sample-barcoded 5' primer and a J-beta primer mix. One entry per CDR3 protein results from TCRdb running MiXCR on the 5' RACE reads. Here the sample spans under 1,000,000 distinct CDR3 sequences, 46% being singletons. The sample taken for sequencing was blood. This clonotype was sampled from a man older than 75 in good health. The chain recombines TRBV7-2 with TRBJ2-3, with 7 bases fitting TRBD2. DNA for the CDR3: TGTGCCAGCAGCTTAGCTAGCGGGCGGTTAGATACGCAGTATTTT. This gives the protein CASSLASGRLDTQYF.